These T cell receptor beta chains were read from a single sample in a study of cytomegalovirus exposure and HLA in healthy donors. Method: immunoSEQ multiplex PCR; TCRdb's copy keeps in-frame clones and lacks some. Seen here are 200,000 to 250,000 clones, approximately 82% observed once, and the top ten hold roughly 10%. Sequencing was carried out using PBMCs. These receptors came from a woman aged 50 to 60 in good health and CMV-seropositive. The CDR3 runs from the conserved cysteine through the conserved F or W. The order of the fields is D gene, clone size, V gene, J gene, CDR3 DNA, CDR3 protein. A D gene is named only where the DNA matches it firmly. Clone size is given for some rows only: seen once, a few or many times, or a class if the clone is expanded.

>-|-|TRBV4-2|TRBJ2-3
TGTGCCAGCAGCCAAGATCATGGCGGTTCCACAGATACGCAGTATTTT
CASSQDHGGSTDTQYF
>TRBD1|-|TRBV4-1|TRBJ1-1
TGCGCCAGCAGCCAAGACGGACAGGGAGGTCCTGAAGCTTTCTTT
CASSQDGQGGPEAFF
>TRBD1|-|TRBV6-5|TRBJ2-7
TGTGCCAGCAGTGAAGGGGACAGTTTTGGCGAGCAGTACTTC
CASSEGDSFGEQYF
>TRBD2|-|TRBV2|TRBJ2-3
TGTGCCAGCAATCCCAGAACTAGCGGCACAGATACGCAGTATTTT
CASNPRTSGTDTQYF
>-|few|TRBV5-4|TRBJ1-4
TGTGCCAGCAGCTCGGGACTCACGAATGAAAAACTGTTTTTT
CASSSGLTNEKLFF
>TRBD1|-|TRBV5-1|TRBJ1-1
TGCGCCAGCAGCTTAACCGGCGGACAGGGCGGCACGAACACTGAAGCTTTCTTT
CASSLTGGQGGTNTEAFF
>-|-|TRBV6-6|TRBJ2-2
TGTGCCAGCATCCCCCCAGGCGGGGAAACCGGGGAGCTGTTTTTT
CASIPPGGETGELFF
>TRBD1|-|TRBV28|TRBJ1-3
TGTGCCAGCAGTCCTGCGATTCTTGGTGGGACAGGGGGAAACACCATATATTTT
CASSPAILGGTGGNTIYF
>-|-|TRBV29-1|TRBJ2-6
TGCAGCGTCCGGACAGTCTCTGGGGCCAACGTCCTGACTTTC
CSVRTVSGANVLTF
>TRBD2|-|TRBV19|TRBJ2-1
TGTGCCAGTAGTACCCCCGGACTAGCGGGGGGTGGAAATGAGCAGTTCTTC
CASSTPGLAGGGNEQFF
>-|-|TRBV5-5|TRBJ1-6
TGTGCCAGCAGCCCGGGAGGGGGTGGTTCACCCCTCCACTTT
CASSPGGGGSPLHF
>-|-|TRBV5-4|TRBJ2-7
TGTGCCAGCAGCCCGCAGTATAAAGGACAGAGGACCTACGAGCAGTACTTC
CASSPQYKGQRTYEQYF
>TRBD2|-|TRBV2|TRBJ2-7
TGTGCCAGCAGTGAGGTAGCGGGGGATTTAGGCGAGCAGTACTTC
CASSEVAGDLGEQYF
>-|few|TRBV4-1|TRBJ1-6
TGCGCCAGCAGCCAAGTACGGGTCTATAATTCACCCCTCCACTTT
CASSQVRVYNSPLHF
>TRBD2|-|TRBV9|TRBJ2-1
TGTGCCAGCAGCTCTACGGGCCGCGGGGGAGTAAATGAGCAGTTCTTC
CASSSTGRGGVNEQFF
>TRBD1|-|TRBV7-2|TRBJ2-5
TGTGCCAGCAGCCAAAACAGGGGCGGGGAGACCCAGTACTTC
CASSQNRGGETQYF
>TRBD2|-|TRBV6-1|TRBJ2-7
TGTGCCAGCAGCCATTGGGGGGGGACCTCCTACGAGCAGTACTTC
CASSHWGGTSYEQYF
>TRBD1|-|TRBV5-1|TRBJ1-1
TGCGCCAGCAGCAAAACCCTCCCCCTACAGGGGCTGAGCACTGAAGCTTTCTTT
CASSKTLPLQGLSTEAFF
>TRBD1|-|TRBV9|TRBJ1-2
TGTGCCAGCAGCCCCGGGACAGTAGATGGCTACACCTTC
CASSPGTVDGYTF
>TRBD1|-|TRBV2|TRBJ2-7
TGTGCCAGCGGATCGGGACAGGGTATTTACGAGCAGTACTTC
CASGSGQGIYEQYF
>-|-|TRBV4-1|TRBJ2-1
TGCGCCAGCAGCCAAGAGTTGGGGGGGCGTTACAATGAGCAGTTCTTC
CASSQELGGRYNEQFF
>TRBD1|-|TRBV7-7|TRBJ2-5
TGTGCCAGCAGCTCACAGGGGGTCGGAGAGACCCAGTACTTC
CASSSQGVGETQYF
>-|-|TRBV28|TRBJ2-5
TGTGCCAGCAGTTTCGCGGAGACCCAGTACTTC
CASSFAETQYF
>-|few|TRBV2|TRBJ2-5
TGTGCCAGCAGCAGACAGTTACACAAGTACTTC
CASSRQLHKYF
>TRBD1|few|TRBV4-1|TRBJ2-7
TGCGCCAGCAGCCAAGCGACAGGGTCTCGCTACGAGCAGTACTTC
CASSQATGSRYEQYF
>TRBD1|-|TRBV19|TRBJ2-7
TGTGCCAGTAGTGGGACAGGCGCCCCCCGGGACTACGAGCAGTACTTC
CASSGTGAPRDYEQYF
>TRBD2|-|TRBV5-4|TRBJ2-1
TGTGCCAGCAGCTTGGTGGGACTAGATGAGCAGTTCTTC
CASSLVGLDEQFF
>-|-|TRBV5-4|TRBJ1-1
TGTGCCAGCAGCTTGGTGCCGGGGGCTGAAGCTTTCTTT
CASSLVPGAEAFF
>TRBD2|-|TRBV7-6|TRBJ2-7
TGTGCCAGCAGCTTAGAAGGTCGGGGGGGCCTTAGGGACGAGCAGTACTTC
CASSLEGRGGLRDEQYF
>-|-|TRBV7-9|TRBJ1-2
TGTGCCAGCAGTGGGGACTCCCAGGGCTACACCTTC
CASSGDSQGYTF
>-|-|TRBV5-1|TRBJ1-6
TGCGCCAGCAGCTCCGGAGGGGCCGGGCCTAATTCACCCCTCCACTTT
CASSSGGAGPNSPLHF
>TRBD2|-|TRBV6-4|TRBJ2-3
TGTGCCAGCAGTGAGCGGGGGAGCACAGATACGCAGTATTTT
CASSERGSTDTQYF
>TRBD1|-|TRBV11-2|TRBJ2-5
TGTGCCAGCAGCTCGACAGGGAGTGGGGAGACCCAGTACTTC
CASSSTGSGETQYF
>TRBD1|-|TRBV28|TRBJ2-1
TGTGCCAGCCTCTCAGGGGGATCCTACAATGAGCAGTTCTTC
CASLSGGSYNEQFF
>-|-|TRBV6-4|TRBJ2-3
TGTGCCAGCAGTGACTCAGGGGGCACAGATACGCAGTATTTT
CASSDSGGTDTQYF
>TRBD2|few|TRBV13|TRBJ2-5
TGTGCCAGCAGCTTAGGAAGCGGGGGGGCCGCCAGGAGGGAGACCCAGTACTTC
CASSLGSGGAARRETQYF
>TRBD1|few|TRBV5-1|TRBJ1-6
TGCGCCAGCAGCCGGAGGACAGGGGCCTATTCACCCCTCCACTTT
CASSRRTGAYSPLHF
>TRBD1|-|TRBV11-2|TRBJ1-2
TGTGCCAGCAGCCTAACCGGGACAGGGGGCTTTCTCGTCTCTGGCTACACCTTC
CASSLTGTGGFLVSGYTF
>-|-|TRBV5-1|TRBJ1-1
TGCGCCAGCAGCTTGGGCGGGGCTGCGAACACTGAAGCTTTCTTT
CASSLGGAANTEAFF
>TRBD2|-|TRBV7-9|TRBJ2-1
TGTGCCAGCAGCTTAGTGTCGGGGGGGCTTGAGCAGTTCTTC
CASSLVSGGLEQFF
>-|few|TRBV7-9|TRBJ1-4
TGTGCCAGCAGCACATGGACATTTGAAAAACTGTTTTTT
CASSTWTFEKLFF
>-|-|TRBV4-3|TRBJ1-1
TGCGCCAGCAGCCAGGGTAGACAAGGTGAAGCTTTCTTT
CASSQGRQGEAFF
>-|-|TRBV15|TRBJ1-5
TGTGCCACCAGCGGGCCGGAGGGGCGAGGGAGAAAACAGCCCCAGCACTTT
CATSGPEGRGRKQPQHF
>-|-|TRBV15|TRBJ2-4
TGTGCCACCAGCAGAGGGGGGGGCATCTTGGACATTCAGTACTTC
CATSRGGGILDIQYF
>-|-|TRBV6-5|TRBJ1-1
TGTGCCAGCAGGAGCGAGGGGGACACTGAAGCTTTCTTT
CASRSEGDTEAFF